What follows are 17 T cell receptor beta chains derived from one specimen sequenced in a study of blood T cell repertoires in COVID-19. Method: immunoSEQ multiplex PCR; TCRdb's copy keeps in-frame clones and lacks some. The sample shows about 350,000 clones, about 89% of them seen only once. Sequenced: PBMCs or T cells enriched from blood (not recorded which). The receptor source for this set is a woman aged 25 to 39 who had recovered from COVID-19.

The J gene is TRBJ1-4, the V gene TRBV28, with 8 positions matching TRBD1. Germline trimming cut 5 bases from V and 12 bases from J; bases unmatched to any gene: 5. CDR1 and CDR2 (germline): MDHEN, SYDVKM. The CDR3 loop spans 12 amino acids. CDR3 nucleotide sequence: TGTGCCAGCAGTAGGACAGGGAACGAACTGTTTTTT. The encoded protein is CASSRTGNELFF.

The J gene is TRBJ2-3, the V gene TRBV7-8; 8 nucleotides align to TRBD1. After removal of 1 base from V and 2 bases from J, the junction contained 5 bases not matched to a gene. CDR3 size: 16 residues. Per the germline V gene, CDR1 is SGHVS and CDR2 is FQNEAQ. The CDR3 region has the DNA TGTGCCAGCAGCTTAGAACAGGGGGTCTACACAGATACGCAGTATTTT. It is translated as CASSLEQGVYTDTQYF.

J is TRBJ2-3 and V is TRBV4-2; D may be TRBD2 (6 bases). The CDR3 is 17 residues long. Trimming left V 4 bases short and J 0 bases short, with 17 bases between. The germline V gene encodes CDR1 LGHNA and CDR2 YNFKEQ. The CDR3 sequence: CASSPEGAGRSTDTQYF. CDR3 nucleotide sequence: TGTGCCAGCAGCCCCGAAGGGGCGGGGCGGAGCACAGATACGCAGTATTTT.

The V call is TRBV28, the J call TRBJ2-1; D uncertain. CDR3 length: 12 residues. V was clipped by 6 bases and J by 6 bases, with 9 bases between them. In germline, CDR1 is MDHEN, CDR2 SYDVKM. The CDR3 nucleotides read TGTGCCAGCAGCCTACCTGGCAATGAGCAGTTCTTC. Residues: CASSLPGNEQFF.

The chain uses TRBV28 and TRBJ2-1, with 7 bases identical to TRBD2. There are 21 residues in the CDR3. J lost 1 base, V lost 1 base, and 19 bases had no gene match. Germline CDR1 is MDHEN and CDR2 is SYDVKM. The CDR3 here is CASSLYGTWGGGKESYNEQFF. The CDR3 nucleotides are TGTGCCAGCAGTTTATATGGCACCTGGGGGGGAGGTAAAGAGTCCTACAATGAGCAGTTCTTC.

The chain has TRBV2 and TRBJ1-5, with D possibly being TRBD1 (5 bases). Germline V gene lookup returns CDR1 SNHLY and CDR2 FYNNEI. The CDR3 is 13 residues long. Trimming removed 6 bases from V and 5 bases from J, with 11 bases in between. CDR3 residues: CASRAPGYQPQHF. The CDR3 DNA follows: TGTGCCAGCAGGGCGCCAGGGTATCAGCCCCAGCATTTT.

This clone showed up just once. The CDR3: CASSFFRDSGNTIYF. In DNA form, the CDR3 reads TGTGCCAGCAGCTTCTTCAGGGACTCTGGAAACACCATATATTTT. The V gene is TRBV13, the J gene TRBJ1-3, with a tentative D call TRBD1 (5 bases). The germline gives CDR1 PRHDT, CDR2 FYEKMQ (reference sequence). V lost 3 bases, J lost 0 bases, and 9 bases lay in between. The CDR3 covers 15 residues.

A few counts support this clone. The rearrangement uses TRBV6-2 or TRBV6-3 and TRBJ2-3; the match to TRBD2 covers 11 bases. Germline CDR1 is MNHEY and CDR2 is SVGEGT. CDR3 length: 15 amino acids. V lost 6 bases, J lost 4 bases, and 6 bases stayed unmatched. The CDR3 DNA is TGTGCCAGCAGCCGAACTAGCGGGGGATCAGATACGCAGTATTTT. This codes for CASSRTSGGSDTQYF.

V and J are TRBV4-2 and TRBJ2-7; 12 bases line up with TRBD2. With V trimmed by 1 base and J by 2 bases, 6 bases remained unmatched. Germline lookup yields CDR1 LGHNA and CDR2 YNFKEQ. There are 17 residues in the CDR3. The CDR3 loop is CASSQAGTSGRTYEQYF. In DNA form, the CDR3 reads TGTGCCAGCAGCCAAGCGGGGACTAGCGGGCGGACCTACGAGCAGTACTTC.

This clone was detected only a few times. This sequence joins TRBV19 and TRBJ1-4, with D unclear. The CDR3 has 14 residues. With 6 bases removed from V and 7 bases from J, the gap between germline ends came to 15 bases. Germline CDR1 reads LNHDA; CDR2 reads SQIVND (reference sequence). The CDR3 is CASSPGGSGEKLFF. As DNA, the CDR3 is TGTGCCAGTAGCCCGGGCGGGTCGGGTGAAAAACTGTTTTTT.

This chain connects TRBV5-1 to TRBJ2-2; 10 bases agree with TRBD2. After removal of 0 bases from V and 7 bases from J, the junction contained 0 bases not matched to a gene. Germline values: CDR1 SGHRS, CDR2 YFSETQ. The CDR3 is 14 amino acids. The CDR3 DNA is TGCGCCAGCAGCTTGGGACTAGCGGGCGGGGAGCTGTTTTTT. Translating it yields CASSLGLAGGELFF.

As to this clone: At one boundary the junction diverges from the germline segment, which might be a read error. The CDR3 DNA is TGTGCCAGCAGTTGGGCCGGGGAAAGACTGTTTTTT. Amino acid sequence: CASSWAGERLFF. The rearrangement joins TRBV12-3 or TRBV12-4 to TRBJ1-4; D gene ambiguous. The CDR3 length is 12 residues.

This clone was counted a single time. This chain joins TRBV29-1 and TRBJ1-1; D is undetermined. CDR1 is SQVTM and CDR2 is ANQGSEA in the germline V gene. This CDR3 spans 15 amino acids. The V gene lost 4 bases and the J gene lost 4 bases, with 19 bases spanning the gap. The CDR3 region is CSVVPEALRSTEAFF. For the CDR3, the DNA is TGCAGCGTTGTCCCAGAGGCATTGAGGTCCACTGAAGCTTTCTTT.

This clone was observed once. The chain uses TRBV4-1 and TRBJ1-3; maybe TRBD1 (5 bases). CDR1 is MGHRA, CDR2 YSYEKL, per germline. Trimming removed 5 bases from V and 3 bases from J, with 8 bases in between. The CDR3 totals 13 residues. The CDR3 DNA reads TGCGCCAGCAGCGGGGGGGTTGGAAACACCATATATTTT. Protein sequence: CASSGGVGNTIYF.

J is TRBJ2-7 and V is TRBV19, with 9 bases that match TRBD1. Losses at the gene ends were 6 bases for V and 5 bases for J; bases not matched to a gene: 8. The CDR3 has 14 residues. Germline V gives CDR1 LNHDA, CDR2 SQIVND (reference sequence). The CDR3 sequence is CASSGQGIMDEQYF. CDR3 DNA sequence: TGTGCCAGTAGCGGACAGGGGATTATGGACGAGCAGTACTTC.

The rearrangement uses TRBV12-3 or TRBV12-4 and TRBJ1-1, with D unresolved. Trimming stripped 2 bases from V and 3 bases from J, with 7 bases between. The CDR3 consists of 13 residues. The CDR3 sequence is CASSLHPDTEAFF. CDR3 nucleotide sequence: TGTGCCAGCAGTTTACACCCAGACACTGAAGCTTTCTTT.

CDR3: CASSSGGRLYEQYF. The CDR3, as DNA: TGTGCCAGCAGCTCCGGCGGGCGCCTATACGAGCAGTACTTC. The V and J genes are TRBV13 and TRBJ2-7; perhaps TRBD2 as D (5 bases). The germline gives CDR1 PRHDT, CDR2 FYEKMQ (reference sequence). The CDR3 length is 14 residues. Between the trimmed V and J ends, which lost 4 bases and 4 bases, there was a span of 14 bases.